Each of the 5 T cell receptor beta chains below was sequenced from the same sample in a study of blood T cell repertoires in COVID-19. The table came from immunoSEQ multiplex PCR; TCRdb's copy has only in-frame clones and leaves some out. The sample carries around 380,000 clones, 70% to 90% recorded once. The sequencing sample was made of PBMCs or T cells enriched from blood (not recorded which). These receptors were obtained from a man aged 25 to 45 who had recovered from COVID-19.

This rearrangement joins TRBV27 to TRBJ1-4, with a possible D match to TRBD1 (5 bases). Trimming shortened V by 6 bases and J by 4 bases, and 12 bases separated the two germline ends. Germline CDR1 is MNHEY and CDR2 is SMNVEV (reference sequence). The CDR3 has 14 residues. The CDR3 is CASSSGLSNEKLFF. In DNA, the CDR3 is TGTGCCAGCAGCTCGGGACTGAGTAATGAAAAACTGTTTTTT. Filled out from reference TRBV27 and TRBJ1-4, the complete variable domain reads EAQVTQNPRYLITVTGKKLTVTCSQNMNHEYMSWYRQDPGLGLRQIYYSMNVEVTDKGDVPEGYKVSRKEKRNFPLILESPSPNQTSLYFCASSSGLSNEKLFFGSGTQLSVL.

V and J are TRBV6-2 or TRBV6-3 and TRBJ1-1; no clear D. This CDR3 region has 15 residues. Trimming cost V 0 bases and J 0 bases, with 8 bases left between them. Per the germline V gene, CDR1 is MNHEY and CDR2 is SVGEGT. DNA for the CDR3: TGTGCCAGCAGTTACTCGGCCACAATGAACACTGAAGCTTTCTTT. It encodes CASSYSATMNTEAFF.

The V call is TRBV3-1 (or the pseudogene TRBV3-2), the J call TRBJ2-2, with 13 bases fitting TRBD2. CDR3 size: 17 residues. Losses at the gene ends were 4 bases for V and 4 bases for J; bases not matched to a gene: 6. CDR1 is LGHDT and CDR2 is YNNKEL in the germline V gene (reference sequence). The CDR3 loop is CASSLGGTSGATGELFF. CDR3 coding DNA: TGTGCCAGCAGCCTAGGGGGGACTAGCGGGGCCACCGGGGAGCTGTTTTTT.

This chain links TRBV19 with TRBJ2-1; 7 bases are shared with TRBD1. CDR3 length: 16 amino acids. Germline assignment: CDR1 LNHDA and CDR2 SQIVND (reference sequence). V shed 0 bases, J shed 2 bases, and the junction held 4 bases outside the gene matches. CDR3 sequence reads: CASSIDTGVPYNEQFF. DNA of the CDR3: TGTGCCAGTAGTATAGACACAGGGGTTCCCTACAATGAGCAGTTCTTC. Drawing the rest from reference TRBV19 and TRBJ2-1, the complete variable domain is DGGITQSPKYLFRKEGQNVTLSCEQNLNHDAMYWYRQDPGQGLRLIYYSQIVNDFQKGDIAEGYSVSREKKESFPLTVTSAQKNPTAFYLCASSIDTGVPYNEQFFGPGTRLTVL.

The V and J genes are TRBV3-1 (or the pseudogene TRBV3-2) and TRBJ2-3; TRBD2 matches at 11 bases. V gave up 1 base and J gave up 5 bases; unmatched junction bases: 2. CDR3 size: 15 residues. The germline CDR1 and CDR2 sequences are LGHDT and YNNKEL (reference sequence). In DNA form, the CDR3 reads TGTGCCAGCAGCCAAGTTAGCGGGGGGGAAGATACGCAGTATTTT. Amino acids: CASSQVSGGEDTQYF.